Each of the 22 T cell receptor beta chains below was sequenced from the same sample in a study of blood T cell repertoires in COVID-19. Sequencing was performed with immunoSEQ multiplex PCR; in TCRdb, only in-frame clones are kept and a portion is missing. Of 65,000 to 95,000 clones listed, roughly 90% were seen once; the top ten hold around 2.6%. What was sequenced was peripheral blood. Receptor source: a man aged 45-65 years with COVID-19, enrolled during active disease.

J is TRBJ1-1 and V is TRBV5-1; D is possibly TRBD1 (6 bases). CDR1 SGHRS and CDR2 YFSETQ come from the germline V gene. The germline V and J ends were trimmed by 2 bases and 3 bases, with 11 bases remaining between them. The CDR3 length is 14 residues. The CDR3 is CASSFGTLDTEAFF. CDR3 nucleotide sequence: TGCGCCAGCAGCTTTGGGACACTAGACACTGAAGCTTTCTTT.

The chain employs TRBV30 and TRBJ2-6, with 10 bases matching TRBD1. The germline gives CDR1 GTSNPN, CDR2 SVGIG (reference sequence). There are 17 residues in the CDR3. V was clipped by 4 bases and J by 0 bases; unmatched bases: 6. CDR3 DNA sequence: TGTGCCTGGACCAGGACAGGGGGATTCTCTGGGGCCAACGTCCTGACTTTC. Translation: CAWTRTGGFSGANVLTF.

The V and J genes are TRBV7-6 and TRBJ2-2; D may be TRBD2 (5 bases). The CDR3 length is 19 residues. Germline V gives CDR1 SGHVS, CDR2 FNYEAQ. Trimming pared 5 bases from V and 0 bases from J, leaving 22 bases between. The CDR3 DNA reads TGTGCCAGCAGCCCTCTAGTGAGGGCCACCCAATCGAACACCGGGGAGCTGTTTTTT. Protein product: CASSPLVRATQSNTGELFF. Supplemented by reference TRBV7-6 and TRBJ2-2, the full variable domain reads GAGVSQSPRYKVTKRGQDVALRCDPISGHVSLYWYRQALGQGPEFLTYFNYEAQQDKSGLPNDRFSAERPEGSISTLTIQRTEQRDSAMYRCASSPLVRATQSNTGELFFGEGSRLTVL.

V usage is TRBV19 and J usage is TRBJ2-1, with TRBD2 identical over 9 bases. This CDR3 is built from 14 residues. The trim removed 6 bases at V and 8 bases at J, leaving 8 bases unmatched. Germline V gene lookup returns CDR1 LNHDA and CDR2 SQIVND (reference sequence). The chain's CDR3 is CASRVSGRRDEQFF. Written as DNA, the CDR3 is TGTGCCAGTAGGGTGAGCGGGAGGCGTGATGAGCAGTTCTTC.

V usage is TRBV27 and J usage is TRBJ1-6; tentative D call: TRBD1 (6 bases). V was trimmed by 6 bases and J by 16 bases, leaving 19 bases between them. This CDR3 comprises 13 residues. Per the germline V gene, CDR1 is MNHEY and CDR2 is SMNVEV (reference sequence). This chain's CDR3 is CASSQTNRASLHF. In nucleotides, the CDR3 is TGTGCCAGCAGCCAGACGAACAGGGCATCGCTCCACTTT.

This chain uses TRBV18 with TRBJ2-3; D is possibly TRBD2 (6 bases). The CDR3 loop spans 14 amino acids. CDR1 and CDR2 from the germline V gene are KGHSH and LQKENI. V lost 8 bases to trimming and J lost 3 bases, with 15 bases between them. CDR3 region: CASTPVRETDTQYF. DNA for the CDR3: TGTGCCAGCACCCCCGTGCGGGAAACAGATACGCAGTATTTT.

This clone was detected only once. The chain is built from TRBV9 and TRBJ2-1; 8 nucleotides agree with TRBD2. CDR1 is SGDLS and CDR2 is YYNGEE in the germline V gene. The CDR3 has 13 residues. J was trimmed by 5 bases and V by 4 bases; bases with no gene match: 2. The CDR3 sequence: CASSRTSHNEQFF. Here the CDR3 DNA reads TGTGCCAGCAGCCGGACTAGCCACAATGAGCAGTTCTTC.

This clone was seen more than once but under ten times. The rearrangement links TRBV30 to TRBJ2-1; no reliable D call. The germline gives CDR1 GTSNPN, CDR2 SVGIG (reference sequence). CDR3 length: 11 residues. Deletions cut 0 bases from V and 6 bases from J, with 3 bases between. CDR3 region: CAWSVANEQFF. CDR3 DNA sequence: TGTGCCTGGAGTGTGGCCAATGAGCAGTTCTTC.

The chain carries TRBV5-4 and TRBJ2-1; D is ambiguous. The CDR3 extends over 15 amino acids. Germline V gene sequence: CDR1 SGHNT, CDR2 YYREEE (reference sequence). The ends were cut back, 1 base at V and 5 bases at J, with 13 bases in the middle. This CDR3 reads CASSLPLGAHNEQFF. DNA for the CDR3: TGTGCCAGCAGCTTGCCTTTGGGCGCCCACAATGAGCAGTTCTTC.

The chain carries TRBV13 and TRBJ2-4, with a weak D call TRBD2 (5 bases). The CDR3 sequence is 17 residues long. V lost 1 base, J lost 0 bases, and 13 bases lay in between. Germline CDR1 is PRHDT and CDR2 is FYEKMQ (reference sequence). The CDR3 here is CASSLDRGLLAKNIQYF. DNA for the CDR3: TGTGCCAGCAGCTTAGATCGGGGATTATTAGCCAAAAACATTCAGTACTTC.

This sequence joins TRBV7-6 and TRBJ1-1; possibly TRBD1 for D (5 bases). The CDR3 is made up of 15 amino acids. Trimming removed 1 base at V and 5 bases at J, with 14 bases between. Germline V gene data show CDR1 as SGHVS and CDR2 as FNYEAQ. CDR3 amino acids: CASSLGMGLKTEAFF. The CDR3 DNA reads TGTGCCAGCAGCTTAGGGATGGGGCTAAAGACTGAAGCTTTCTTT.

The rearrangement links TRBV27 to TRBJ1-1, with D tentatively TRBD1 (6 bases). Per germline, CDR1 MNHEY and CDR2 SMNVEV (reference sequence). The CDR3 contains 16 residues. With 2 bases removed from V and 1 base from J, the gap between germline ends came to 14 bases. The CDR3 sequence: CASSLGWGGSNTEAFF. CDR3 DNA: TGTGCCAGCAGTTTAGGTTGGGGGGGCTCGAACACTGAAGCTTTCTTT.

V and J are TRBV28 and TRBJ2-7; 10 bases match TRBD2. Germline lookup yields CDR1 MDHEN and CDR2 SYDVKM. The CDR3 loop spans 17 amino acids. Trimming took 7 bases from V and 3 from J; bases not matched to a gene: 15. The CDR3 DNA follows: TGTGCCAGCACTCTAGCGGGAGTAGGTCCATTTGGCTACGAGCAGTACTTC. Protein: CASTLAGVGPFGYEQYF.

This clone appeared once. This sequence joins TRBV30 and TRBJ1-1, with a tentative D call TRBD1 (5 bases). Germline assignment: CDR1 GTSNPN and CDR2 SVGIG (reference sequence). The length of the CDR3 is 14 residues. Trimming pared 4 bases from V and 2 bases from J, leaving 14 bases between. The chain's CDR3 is CAWTGGGGNTEAFF. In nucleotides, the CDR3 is TGTGCCTGGACTGGGGGGGGAGGAAACACTGAAGCTTTCTTT.

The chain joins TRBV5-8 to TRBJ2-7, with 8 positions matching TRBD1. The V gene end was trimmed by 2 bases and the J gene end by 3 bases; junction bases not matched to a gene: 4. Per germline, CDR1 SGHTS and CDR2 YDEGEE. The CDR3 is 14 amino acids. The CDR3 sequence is CASSFNRGFYEQYF. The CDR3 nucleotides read TGTGCCAGCAGCTTTAACAGGGGGTTCTACGAGCAGTACTTC.

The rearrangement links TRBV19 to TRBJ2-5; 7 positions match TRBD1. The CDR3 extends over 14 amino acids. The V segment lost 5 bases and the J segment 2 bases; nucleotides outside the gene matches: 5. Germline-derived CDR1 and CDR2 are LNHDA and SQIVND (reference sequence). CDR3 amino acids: CASSLQGPQETQYF. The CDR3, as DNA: TGTGCCAGTAGTTTACAGGGGCCTCAAGAGACCCAGTACTTC.

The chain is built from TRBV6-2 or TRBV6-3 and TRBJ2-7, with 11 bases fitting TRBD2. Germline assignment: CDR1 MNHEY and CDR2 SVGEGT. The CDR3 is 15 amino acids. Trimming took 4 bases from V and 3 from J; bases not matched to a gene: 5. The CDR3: CASSSLAGACYEQYV. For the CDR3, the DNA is TGTGCCAGCAGTTCACTAGCGGGAGCTTGCTACGAGCAGTACGTC.

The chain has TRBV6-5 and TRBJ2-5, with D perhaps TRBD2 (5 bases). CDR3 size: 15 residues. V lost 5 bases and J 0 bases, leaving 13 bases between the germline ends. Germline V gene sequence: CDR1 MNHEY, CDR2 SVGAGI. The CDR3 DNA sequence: TGTGCCAGCAGTCGAGGACTGACGTACCAAGAGACCCAGTACTTC. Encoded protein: CASSRGLTYQETQYF.

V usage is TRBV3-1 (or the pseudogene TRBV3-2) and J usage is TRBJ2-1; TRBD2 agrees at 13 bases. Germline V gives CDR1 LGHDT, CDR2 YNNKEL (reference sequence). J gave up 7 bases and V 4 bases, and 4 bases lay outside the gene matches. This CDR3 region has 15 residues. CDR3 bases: TGTGCCAGCAGCCGGACTAGCGGGAGAGGAAATGAGCAGTTCTTC. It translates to CASSRTSGRGNEQFF.

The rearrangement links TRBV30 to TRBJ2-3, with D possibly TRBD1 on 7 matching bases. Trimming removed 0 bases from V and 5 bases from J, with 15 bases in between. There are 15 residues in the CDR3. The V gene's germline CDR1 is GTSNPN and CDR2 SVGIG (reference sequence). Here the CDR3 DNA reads TGTGCCTGGAGTGTAACAGGGGTGGGAGGAGATACGCAGTATTTT. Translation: CAWSVTGVGGDTQYF.

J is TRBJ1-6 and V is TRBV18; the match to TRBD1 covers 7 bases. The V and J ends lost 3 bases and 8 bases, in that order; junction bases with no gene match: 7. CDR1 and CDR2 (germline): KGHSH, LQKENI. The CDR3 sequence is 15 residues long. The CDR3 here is CASSPGTGVDSPLHF. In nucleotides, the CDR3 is TGTGCCAGCTCACCGGGCACAGGGGTAGATTCACCCCTCCACTTT.

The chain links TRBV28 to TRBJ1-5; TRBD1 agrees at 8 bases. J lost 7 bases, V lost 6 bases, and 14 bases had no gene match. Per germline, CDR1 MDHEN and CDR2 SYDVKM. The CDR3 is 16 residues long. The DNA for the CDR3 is TGTGCCAGCAGCCCCACTCCCAGGGGGCGCCGACAGCCCCAGCATTTT. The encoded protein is CASSPTPRGRRQPQHF.